The 6 T cell receptor beta chains in this list originate from one sample, sequenced in a study of blood T cells in healthy people across ages. For the second PCR, which ran for roughly 7 to 11 cycles, a sample-barcoded 5' primer and a J-beta primer mix were used. TCRdb analysed the 5' RACE reads with MiXCR anew, one entry per CDR3 protein. Here the sample spans around 870,000 distinct CDR3 sequences, more than 25% being singletons. Input material: blood. The receptors come from a woman aged 80 or over in good health.

The rearrangement uses TRBV2 and TRBJ1-1; 7 bases are a match to TRBD1. The CDR3 has 14 amino acids. Germline V gene lookup returns CDR1 SNHLY and CDR2 FYNNEI. The junction had 11 bases not matched to a gene; V was cut back by 3 bases and J by 10 bases. The CDR3 loop reads CASSDRQPNRGAFF. CDR3 DNA sequence: TGTGCCAGCAGTGACCGTCAACCAAACAGGGGAGCTTTCTTT.

The sample holds many counts of this clonotype. V is TRBV20-1 and J is TRBJ2-3, with D perhaps matching TRBD2 (5 bases). The CDR3 contains 14 residues. Germline V gene data show CDR1 as DFQATT and CDR2 as SNEGSKA (reference sequence). Trimming took off 6 bases at V and 0 bases at J, with 13 bases between the two ends. The CDR3, as DNA: TGCAGTGCGAAGAGGTGGACTAGCACAGATACGCAGTATTTT. Amino acid sequence: CSAKRWTSTDTQYF.

This sequence joins TRBV7-9 and TRBJ1-2, with D perhaps matching TRBD1 (5 bases). Trimming stripped 1 base from V and 7 bases from J, with 10 bases between. Germline assignment: CDR1 SEHNR and CDR2 FQNEAQ (reference sequence). This CDR3 is 13 amino acids long. CDR3 nucleotide sequence: TGTGCCAGCAGCTTAGACGAGGGGTTTGGCTACACCTTC. Translation: CASSLDEGFGYTF. Together with reference TRBV7-9 and TRBJ1-2, the CDR3 gives the full variable domain: DTGVSQNPRHKITKRGQNVTFRCDPISEHNRLYWYRQTLGQGPEFLTYFQNEAQLEKSRLLSDRFSAERPKGSFSTLEIQRTEQGDSAMYLCASSLDEGFGYTFGSGTRLTVV.

This clonotype was recorded at least ten times. This chain joins TRBV5-1 and TRBJ2-5; maybe TRBD2 (6 bases). Germline loops: CDR1 SGHRS, CDR2 YFSETQ. CDR3 length: 13 residues. Trimming took 5 bases from V and 3 from J, leaving 11 bases between them. The CDR3 nucleotides read TGCGCCAGCAGATTTGGGACTGAAGAGACCCAGTACTTC. It is translated as CASRFGTEETQYF.

In this sample, this clonotype turned up a few times. The gene calls are TRBV12-3 or TRBV12-4 and TRBJ2-3, with no clear D. Deletions cut 6 bases from V and 4 bases from J, with 5 bases between. This CDR3 is 11 amino acids long. The CDR3 nucleotides read TGTGCCAGCAGGAGCGCAGATACGCAGTATTTT. The encoded protein is CASRSADTQYF.

The J gene is TRBJ2-2, the V gene TRBV6-2 or TRBV6-3; 8 bases map to TRBD2. J gave up 5 bases and V 7 bases, and 12 bases lay outside the gene matches. This CDR3 region has 16 residues. Germline V gives CDR1 MNHEY, CDR2 SVGEGT. CDR3 protein: CASIPRASGFTGELFF. The CDR3 DNA reads as TGTGCCAGCATCCCAAGGGCTAGCGGGTTTACCGGGGAGCTGTTTTTT.